This record covers a single TCR beta chain. This specimen belongs to a study of CD8+CD57+ T cells in acquired aplastic anemia. Study details: Each DNA sample taken from sorted CD4+ and CD8+ cells came to about 3.2 ug on average.

The study profiled TCR beta VDJ and CDR3 using genomic DNA as template. MiXCR was run by TCRdb on the reads, yielding one entry per CDR3 protein. This table has over 150,000 distinct CDR3 sequences, about three fifths appearing once. Per the germline V gene, CDR1 is SEHNR and CDR2 is FQNEAQ (reference sequence). V was trimmed by 5 bases and J by 8 bases, leaving 13 bases between them. This CDR3 is 13 amino acids long. The patients chosen for sequencing had shown expansion of CD8+CD57+ cells (detected by flow cytometry). Every patient presented with severe acquired aplastic anemia. The blood sampling took place in patients who had so far received no therapy.

Input material: sorted CD4+, CD8+, or CD8+CD57+ T cells (not recorded which) from PBMCs. This TCR was sampled from a human donor with aplastic anemia. J is TRBJ2-1 and V is TRBV7-9; TRBD1 might be the D (6 bases). The DNA for the CDR3 is TGTGCCAGCAGCCGGAAACAGGGCGATGAGCAGTTCTTC. This codes for CASSRKQGDEQFF.